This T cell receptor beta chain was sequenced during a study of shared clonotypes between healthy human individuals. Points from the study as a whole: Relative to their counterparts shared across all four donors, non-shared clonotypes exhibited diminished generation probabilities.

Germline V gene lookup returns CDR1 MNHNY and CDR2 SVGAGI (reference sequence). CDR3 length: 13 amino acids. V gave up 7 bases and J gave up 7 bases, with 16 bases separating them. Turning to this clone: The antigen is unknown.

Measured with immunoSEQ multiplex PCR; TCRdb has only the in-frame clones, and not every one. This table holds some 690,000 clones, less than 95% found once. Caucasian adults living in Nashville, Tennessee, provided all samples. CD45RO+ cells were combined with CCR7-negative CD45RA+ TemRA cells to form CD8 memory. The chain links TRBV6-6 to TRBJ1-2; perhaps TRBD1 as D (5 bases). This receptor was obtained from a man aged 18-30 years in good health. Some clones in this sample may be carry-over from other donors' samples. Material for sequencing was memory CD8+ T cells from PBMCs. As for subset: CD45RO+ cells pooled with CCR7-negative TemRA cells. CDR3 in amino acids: CASNPGGVGGYTF. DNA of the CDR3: TGTGCCAGCAACCCGGGAGGGGTTGGTGGCTACACCTTC.